The sequence of this TCR beta chain was determined in a study of T cells in Graves' hyperthyroidism and ophthalmopathy. Template material for amplifying TCR beta CDR3 regions consisted of RNA transcripts. The TCR CDR3 was amplified in a first-round RT-PCR using the HTBI primer set. TCRdb re-called the multiplex PCR reads with MiXCR, one entry per CDR3 protein. The data contain under 400,000 distinct CDR3 sequences, 18% of them seen just once; the ten biggest clones take up roughly a sixth. The CDR3 sequence is 15 residues long. V dropped 4 bases and J dropped 0 bases, with 9 bases sitting between them. Germline CDR1 MNHEY, CDR2 SMNVEV (reference sequence). This clonotype was counted at least ten times. Antigen specificity is unknown. Study-wide results and caveats: Stable hyperthyroidism was told apart from ophthalmopathy by a model built on 13 V-J features.

The TCR comes from a woman between 35 and 50 years old with Graves' ophthalmopathy. The chain employs TRBV27 and TRBJ2-2; perhaps D is TRBD1 or TRBD2 (5 bases each). Input material: blood. The CDR3 region is CASSWGTANTGELFF. DNA for the CDR3: TGTGCCAGCAGTTGGGGGACGGCGAACACCGGGGAGCTGTTTTTT.